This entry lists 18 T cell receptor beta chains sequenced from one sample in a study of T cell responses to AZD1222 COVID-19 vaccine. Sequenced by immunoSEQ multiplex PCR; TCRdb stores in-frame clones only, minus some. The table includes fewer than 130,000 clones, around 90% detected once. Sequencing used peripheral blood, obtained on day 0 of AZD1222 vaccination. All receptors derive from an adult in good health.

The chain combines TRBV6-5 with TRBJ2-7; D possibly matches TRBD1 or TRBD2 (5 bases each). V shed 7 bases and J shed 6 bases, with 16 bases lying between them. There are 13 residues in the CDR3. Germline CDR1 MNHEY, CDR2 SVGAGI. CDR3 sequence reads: CASNSFPGSEQYF. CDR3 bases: TGTGCCAGCAACTCGTTCCCAGGGAGCGAGCAGTACTTC.

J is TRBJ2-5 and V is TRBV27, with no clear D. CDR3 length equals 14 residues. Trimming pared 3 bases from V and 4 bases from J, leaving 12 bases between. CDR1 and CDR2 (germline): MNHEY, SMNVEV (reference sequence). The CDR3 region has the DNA TGTGCCAGCAGTTTCCGGATTAGTGGAGAGACCCAGTACTTC. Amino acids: CASSFRISGETQYF.

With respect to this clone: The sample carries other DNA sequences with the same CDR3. CDR3 protein: CASSLGTGETQYF. The CDR3 region has the DNA TGTGCCAGCAGCCTAGGGACAGGGGAGACCCAGTACTTC. The rearrangement joins TRBV11-2 to TRBJ2-5; 9 bases map to TRBD1. The junction had 3 bases not matched to a gene; V was cut back by 5 bases and J by 5 bases. Per germline, CDR1 SGHAT and CDR2 FQNNGV. This CDR3 spans 13 amino acids.

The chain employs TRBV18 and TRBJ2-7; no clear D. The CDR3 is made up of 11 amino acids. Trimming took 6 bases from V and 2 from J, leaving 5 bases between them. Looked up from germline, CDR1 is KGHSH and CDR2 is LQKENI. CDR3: CASSPAYEQYF. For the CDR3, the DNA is TGTGCCAGCTCTCCGGCCTACGAGCAGTACTTC.

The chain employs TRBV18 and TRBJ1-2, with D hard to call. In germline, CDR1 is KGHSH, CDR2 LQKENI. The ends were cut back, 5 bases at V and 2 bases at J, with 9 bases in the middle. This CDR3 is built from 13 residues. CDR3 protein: CASSSTENYGYTF. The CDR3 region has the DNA TGTGCCAGCTCATCGACCGAAAACTATGGCTACACCTTC.

CDR3 sequence reads: CASSSETATNSPLHF. The CDR3 nucleotides read TGCGCCAGCAGCTCCGAGACGGCCACGAATTCACCCCTCCACTTT. The gene calls are TRBV5-1 and TRBJ1-6; unclear D gene. Germline assignment: CDR1 SGHRS and CDR2 YFSETQ. V gave up 3 bases and J gave up 7 bases, with 14 bases separating them. CDR3 length equals 15 residues.

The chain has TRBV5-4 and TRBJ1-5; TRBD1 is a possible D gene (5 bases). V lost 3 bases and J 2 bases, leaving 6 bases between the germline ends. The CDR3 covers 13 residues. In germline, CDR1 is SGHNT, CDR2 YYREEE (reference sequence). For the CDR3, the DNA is TGTGCCAGCAGCTGGGACCGCAATCAGCCCCAGCATTTT. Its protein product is CASSWDRNQPQHF.

CDR3 bases: TGTGCCAGTAGTATCCAGAAGAATTCCTACGAGCAGTACTTC. Amino acids: CASSIQKNSYEQYF. The genes are TRBV19 and TRBJ2-7, with D unclear. Germline CDR1 is LNHDA and CDR2 is SQIVND (reference sequence). The germline V and J ends were trimmed by 3 bases and 1 base, with 10 bases remaining between them. The CDR3 consists of 14 residues.

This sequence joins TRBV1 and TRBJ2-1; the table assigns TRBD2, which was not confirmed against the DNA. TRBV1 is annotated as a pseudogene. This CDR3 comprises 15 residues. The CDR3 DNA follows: TGCACCAGCAGCCAAGAGAGGGAGACCTACAATGAGCAGTTCTTC. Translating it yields CTSSQERETYNEQFF.

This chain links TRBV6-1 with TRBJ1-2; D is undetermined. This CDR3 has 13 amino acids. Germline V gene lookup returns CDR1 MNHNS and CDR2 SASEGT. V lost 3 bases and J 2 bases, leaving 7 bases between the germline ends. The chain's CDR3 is CASSDTANYGYTF. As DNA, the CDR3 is TGTGCCAGCAGTGACACAGCAAACTATGGCTACACCTTC.

The CDR3 DNA is TGTGCCAGCAGCCGTTATAGCAATCAGCCCCAGCATTTT. It translates to CASSRYSNQPQHF. V gene TRBV12-3 or TRBV12-4 combines with J gene TRBJ1-5; D remains unclear. V was trimmed by 6 bases and J by 0 bases, leaving 6 bases between them. The CDR3 has 13 residues.

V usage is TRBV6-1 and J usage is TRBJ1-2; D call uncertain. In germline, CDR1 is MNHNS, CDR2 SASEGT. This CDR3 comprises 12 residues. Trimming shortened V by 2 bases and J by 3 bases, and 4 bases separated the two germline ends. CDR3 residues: CASSERDYGYTF. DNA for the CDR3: TGTGCCAGCAGTGAACGGGACTATGGCTACACCTTC.

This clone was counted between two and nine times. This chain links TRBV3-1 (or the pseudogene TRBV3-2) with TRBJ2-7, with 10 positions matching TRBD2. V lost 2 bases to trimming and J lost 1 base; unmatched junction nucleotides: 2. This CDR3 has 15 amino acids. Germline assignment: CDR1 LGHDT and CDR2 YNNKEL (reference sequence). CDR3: CASSQPTSGSYEQYF. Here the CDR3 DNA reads TGTGCCAGCAGCCAACCGACTAGCGGGTCCTACGAGCAGTACTTC.

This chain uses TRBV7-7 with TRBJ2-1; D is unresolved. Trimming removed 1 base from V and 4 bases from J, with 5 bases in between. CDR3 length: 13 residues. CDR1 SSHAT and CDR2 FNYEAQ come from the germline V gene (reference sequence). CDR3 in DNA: TGTGCCAGCAGCTTAGACGGGTACAATGAGCAGTTCTTC. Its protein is CASSLDGYNEQFF.

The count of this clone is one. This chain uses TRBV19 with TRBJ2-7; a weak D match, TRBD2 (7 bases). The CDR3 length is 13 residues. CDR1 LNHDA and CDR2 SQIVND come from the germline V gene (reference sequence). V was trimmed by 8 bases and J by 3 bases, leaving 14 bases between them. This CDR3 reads CASSGGGLYEQYF. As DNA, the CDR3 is TGTGCCAGTTCTGGGGGGGGGCTCTACGAGCAGTACTTC.

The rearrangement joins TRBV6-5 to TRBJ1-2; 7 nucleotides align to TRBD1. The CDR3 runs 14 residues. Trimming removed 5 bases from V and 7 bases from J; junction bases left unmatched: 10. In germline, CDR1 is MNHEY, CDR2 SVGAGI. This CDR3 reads CASSHSPTGVGYTF. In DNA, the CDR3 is TGTGCCAGCAGTCATTCCCCTACAGGGGTTGGCTACACCTTC.

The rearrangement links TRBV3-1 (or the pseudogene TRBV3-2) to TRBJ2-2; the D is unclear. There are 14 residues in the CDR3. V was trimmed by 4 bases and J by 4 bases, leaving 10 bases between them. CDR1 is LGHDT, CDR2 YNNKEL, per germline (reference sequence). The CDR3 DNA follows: TGTGCCAGCAGCCCCAGAACAGCCACCGGGGAGCTGTTTTTT. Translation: CASSPRTATGELFF.

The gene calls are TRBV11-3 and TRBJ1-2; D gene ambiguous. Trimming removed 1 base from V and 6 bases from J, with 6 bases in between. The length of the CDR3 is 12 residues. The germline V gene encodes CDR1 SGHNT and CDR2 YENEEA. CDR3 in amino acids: CASSLGGNGYTF. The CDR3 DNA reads TGTGCCAGCAGCTTAGGAGGGAATGGCTACACCTTC. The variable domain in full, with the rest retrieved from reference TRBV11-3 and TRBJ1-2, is EAGVVQSPRYKIIEKKQPVAFWCNPISGHNTLYWYLQNLGQGPELLIRYENEEAVDDSQLPKDRFSAERLKGVDSTLKIQPAELGDSAVYLCASSLGGNGYTFGSGTRLTVV.